These 18 T cell receptor beta chains originate from one sample sequenced in a study of CXCR3-negative and CXCR3-positive naive CD8 T cells. No antigens are known for them. Study-wide results and caveats: CXCR3-expressing naive cells carried TRB CDR3s more hydrophobic than those of CXCR3-negative naive cells.

The authors made the TRB cDNA libraries by 5' RACE using UMI labels. TCRdb re-called the 5' RACE reads and catalogs CDR3 proteins one per entry, DNA excluded. Its listing shows about 5,200 distinct CDR3 sequences. The sequencing input was naive CXCR3+ CD8+ T cells from blood. As for subset: CD45RO-CCR7+CD27+CD95- naive CD8+ T cells expressing CXCR3 (TNR3+). These receptors came from a human donor in good health. Some clones in this sample may be carry-over from other donors' samples.

Considering frequency, this clonotype is medium-sized. J is TRBJ2-5 and V is TRBV28; there is no DNA to check the TCRdb D call of TRBD1. The CDR3 is 15 residues long. Germline V gene sequence: CDR1 MDHEN, CDR2 SYDVKM. The CDR3 region is CASSPLGTGGETQYF.

The rearrangement links TRBV5-6 to TRBJ2-5; TCRdb's D call, TRBD1, is unchecked because there is no DNA. Germline-derived CDR1 and CDR2 are SGHDT and YYEEEE. CDR3 length: 16 residues. CDR3 loop: CASRSEARGIVETQYF.

This rearrangement joins TRBV29-1 to TRBJ2-1; TCRdb calls TRBD2, which cannot be checked without DNA. CDR3 length: 16 amino acids. The germline V gene encodes CDR1 SQVTM and CDR2 ANQGSEA. CDR3 loop: CSVEVGSGPSYNEQFF.

The rearrangement joins TRBV28 to TRBJ2-1; the TRBD2 assignment by TCRdb is unverifiable without DNA. Germline CDR1 reads MDHEN; CDR2 reads SYDVKM. The CDR3 length is 14 residues. The CDR3 protein is CASSLRTSGREQFF.

This clonotype is labeled medium-sized based on frequency. The V call is TRBV27, the J call TRBJ2-3; TCRdb's assignment of TRBD1 cannot be checked, as there is no DNA. The CDR3 totals 15 residues. From germline, CDR1 is MNHEY and CDR2 SMNVEV (reference sequence). The CDR3 loop reads CASSPPGVGTDTQYF.

This clonotype is identified as medium-sized from frequency. This rearrangement joins TRBV12-5 to TRBJ2-1; TCRdb designates TRBD2, a call that cannot be tested without DNA. Germline-derived CDR1 and CDR2 are LGHNT and FRNRAP. The CDR3 runs to 16 residues. The CDR3 here is CASGLATSGRIGEQFF.

V is TRBV5-1 and J is TRBJ2-6; TCRdb outputs TRBD1, but without DNA this stays unchecked. The CDR3 is 19 amino acids. Per germline, CDR1 SGHRS and CDR2 YFSETQ. The chain's CDR3 is CASSTVGTGVPMGANVLTF.

This clonotype counts as medium-sized (0.01 to 0.1%) by frequency. This chain uses TRBV20-1 with TRBJ2-3; absent DNA, TCRdb's TRBD2 call cannot be checked. The germline gives CDR1 DFQATT, CDR2 SNEGSKA (reference sequence). The length of the CDR3 is 15 residues. The CDR3 is CSASTEREGRDTQYF.

V usage is TRBV18 and J usage is TRBJ1-2. Per germline, CDR1 KGHSH and CDR2 LQKENI. This CDR3 has 14 residues. The CDR3 loop reads CASSPAAGDYGYTF.

In terms of frequency, this clonotype is medium-sized (0.01 to 0.1%). The rearrangement joins TRBV6-4 to TRBJ2-4; the D call from TCRdb, TRBD1, cannot be confirmed without DNA. This CDR3 comprises 18 residues. From germline, CDR1 is MRHNA and CDR2 SNTAGT. The CDR3 reads CASSDSGGPLLAKNIQYF.

This chain joins TRBV2 and TRBJ2-4; TCRdb's D call of TRBD2 is untestable without DNA. The length of the CDR3 is 16 residues. Germline V gives CDR1 SNHLY, CDR2 FYNNEI. The CDR3 spells CASSETSGVPKNIQYF.

This clonotype is deemed medium-sized by its frequency. The chain has TRBV10-2 and TRBJ2-3; TCRdb calls TRBD2, which cannot be checked without DNA. The germline V gene encodes CDR1 WSHSY and CDR2 SAAADI. There are 14 residues in the CDR3. This CDR3 reads CASSDLGPEDTQYF.

J is TRBJ2-1 and V is TRBV2. The CDR3 totals 12 residues. Germline V gene lookup returns CDR1 SNHLY and CDR2 FYNNEI. Here the CDR3 reads CASSVAPNEQFF.

This clonotype is classed as medium-sized by frequency. V and J are TRBV12-3 or TRBV12-4 and TRBJ2-1; TCRdb lists TRBD1, though no DNA is available to test this call. The CDR3 loop spans 14 amino acids. The CDR3: CASTFLGDYNEQFF.

The chain links TRBV13 to TRBJ1-2; checking the TCRdb D call of TRBD1 is not possible without DNA. Germline V CDR1 and CDR2: PRHDT, FYEKMQ (reference sequence). The CDR3 spans 18 residues. The CDR3 loop is CASSFSPSRDRTNYGYTF.

Judged by frequency, this clonotype is medium-sized. The chain couples TRBV6-6 to TRBJ2-7; TCRdb lists TRBD1, though no DNA is available to test this call. Per the germline V gene, CDR1 is MNHNY and CDR2 is SVGAGI (reference sequence). This CDR3 has 15 residues. Here the CDR3 reads CASSNPGTDYYEQYF.

The rearrangement links TRBV28 to TRBJ2-1; the D call from TCRdb, TRBD2, cannot be confirmed without DNA. This CDR3 is 13 amino acids long. Germline assignment: CDR1 MDHEN and CDR2 SYDVKM. The CDR3 region is CASSLSLAREQFF. Supplemented by reference TRBV28 and TRBJ2-1, the full variable domain reads DVKVTQSSRYLVKRTGEKVFLECVQDMDHENMFWYRQDPGLGLRLIYFSYDVKMKEKGDIPEGYSVSREKKERFSLILESASTNQTSMYLCASSLSLAREQFFGPGTRLTVL.

Frequency places this clonotype as medium-sized. The V call is TRBV27, the J call TRBJ1-1; TCRdb outputs TRBD1, but without DNA this stays unchecked. The germline gives CDR1 MNHEY, CDR2 SMNVEV (reference sequence). The CDR3 length is 15 residues. The CDR3 protein is CASSLGGRIGTEAFF.